This T cell receptor (beta chain) was captured by sequencing in a study of memory CD4+ T cells and cytomegalovirus serostatus. At the level of the study: Donors were healthy Belgian adults, 10 or so CMV seropositive and under 30 seronegative.

The sort gate was single viable CD3+CD4+CD8-CD45RO+ cells for memory CD4+ T cells. Authors' data handling: Out-of-frame sequences were removed, leaving 2,204,828 distinct TCRbeta sequences. The repertoire was sequenced with immunoSEQ multiplex PCR; TCRdb's copy has only in-frame clones and lacks some. That table is the source of V, J and clone size, and D and trimming were worked out from the DNA. The data contain 55,000 to 80,000 clones, about 78% of them seen just once; the ten biggest clones take up about 4.5%. With 5 bases clipped from V and 10 bases from J, the junction kept 18 bases outside the gene matches. In germline, CDR1 is LNHDA, CDR2 SQIVND (reference sequence). This CDR3 has 17 amino acids. General study points: Repertoires predicted CMV serostatus with median bootstrapped AUC of around 0.96.

Note on this clone: Its antigen is undetermined.

Sequenced: memory CD4+ T cells from blood. The receptor comes from an adult in good health and CMV-seropositive. The chain combines TRBV19 with TRBJ1-4; TRBD1 aligns across 8 bases. The CDR3 loop is CASSSSGTGVRGGKLFF. The CDR3 region has the DNA TGTGCCAGTAGTTCATCCGGGACAGGAGTCCGAGGGGGAAAACTGTTTTTT.